One sample yielded the 8 T cell receptor beta chains listed below, sequenced in a study of T cell repertoires in cytomegalovirus infection. TCRdb independently ran MiXCR on the reads; one entry per CDR3 protein. The sample has hundreds of thousands of distinct CDR3 sequences; around 30% are singletons. These receptors' antigens are unknown. Here the sequenced sample was cultured PBMCs, taken from culture after CMV antigen stimulation. Receptors were obtained from a human donor in good health (CMV status not recorded). Some clones in this sample may be carry-over from other donors' samples.

V usage is TRBV18 and J usage is TRBJ2-3; D ambiguous. V lost 3 bases and J lost 5, with 9 bases in between. The CDR3 has 13 amino acids. CDR1 and CDR2 (germline): KGHSH, LQKENI. In DNA, the CDR3 is TGTGCCAGCTCACCGGGATGGGAAGATACGCAGTATTTT. Translating it yields CASSPGWEDTQYF.

This clonotype was recorded a few times. The chain couples TRBV12-3 or TRBV12-4 to TRBJ2-1; D is uncertain. Trimming left V 7 bases short and J 7 bases short, with 20 bases between. CDR3 length: 15 residues. This CDR3 is CASNSWTVWMNEQFF. The CDR3 DNA follows: TGTGCCAGCAACTCGTGGACGGTATGGATGAATGAGCAGTTCTTC.

This clonotype is a singleton in its sample. The V call is TRBV20-1, the J call TRBJ2-5; weak D call: TRBD1 (6 bases). V was trimmed by 0 bases and J by 5 bases, leaving 16 bases between them. The CDR3 contains 15 residues. The germline CDR1 and CDR2 sequences are DFQATT and SNEGSKA (reference sequence). CDR3 nucleotide sequence: TGCAGTGCTAGAGATGGCTCAGGGGTGAGGGAGACCCAGTACTTC. This gives the protein CSARDGSGVRETQYF.

The rearrangement joins TRBV4-3 to TRBJ2-1, with 8 bases lining up with TRBD2. Germline CDR1 reads LGHNA; CDR2 reads YSLEER. The CDR3 loop spans 21 amino acids. V gave up 0 bases and J gave up 4 bases; unmatched junction bases: 20. In DNA, the CDR3 is TGCGCCAGCAGCCAAGATTACCGGGGGGGACTTATACGGCACCAATACAATGAGCAGTTCTTC. Amino acids: CASSQDYRGGLIRHQYNEQFF.

This clonotype turned up a few times. J is TRBJ2-1 and V is TRBV14; TRBD2 matches at 9 bases. CDR1 and CDR2 from the germline V gene are SGHDN and FVKESK. The CDR3 length is 16 residues. Trimming removed 6 bases from V and 4 bases from J; junction bases left unmatched: 10. DNA of the CDR3: TGTGCCAGCAGACCTGTAGCGGGAGAGGGGTACAATGAGCAGTTCTTC. Translated, it gives CASRPVAGEGYNEQFF.

This sequence joins TRBV4-1 and TRBJ2-5; the D gene could be TRBD1 or TRBD2 (5 bases each). Trimming removed 0 bases from V and 4 bases from J, with 9 bases in between. The CDR3 totals 14 residues. Germline CDR1 and CDR2: MGHRA and YSYEKL. For the CDR3, the DNA is TGCGCCAGCAGCCAAGACACGGGACCAGAGACCCAGTACTTC. Protein: CASSQDTGPETQYF.

CDR3 sequence (DNA): TGTGCCAGCAGCTTTTTTGACAGGGCCTACGAGCAGTACTTC. Translated, it gives CASSFFDRAYEQYF. This chain uses TRBV5-6 with TRBJ2-7; 7 nucleotides line up with TRBD1. V trimming: 2 bases; J trimming: 2 bases; junction bases outside the gene matches: 4. Germline V gene sequence: CDR1 SGHDT, CDR2 YYEEEE. This CDR3 spans 14 amino acids.

V and J are TRBV6-5 and TRBJ2-3; D assignment may be TRBD1 or TRBD2 (6 bases each). Trimming removed 6 bases at V and 3 bases at J, with 16 bases between. The CDR3 is 15 residues long. Germline-derived CDR1 and CDR2 are MNHEY and SVGAGI. CDR3 sequence reads: CASSRLGGRTDTQYF. CDR3 nucleotide sequence: TGTGCCAGCAGCCGCCTAGGGGGGCGGACAGATACGCAGTATTTT.